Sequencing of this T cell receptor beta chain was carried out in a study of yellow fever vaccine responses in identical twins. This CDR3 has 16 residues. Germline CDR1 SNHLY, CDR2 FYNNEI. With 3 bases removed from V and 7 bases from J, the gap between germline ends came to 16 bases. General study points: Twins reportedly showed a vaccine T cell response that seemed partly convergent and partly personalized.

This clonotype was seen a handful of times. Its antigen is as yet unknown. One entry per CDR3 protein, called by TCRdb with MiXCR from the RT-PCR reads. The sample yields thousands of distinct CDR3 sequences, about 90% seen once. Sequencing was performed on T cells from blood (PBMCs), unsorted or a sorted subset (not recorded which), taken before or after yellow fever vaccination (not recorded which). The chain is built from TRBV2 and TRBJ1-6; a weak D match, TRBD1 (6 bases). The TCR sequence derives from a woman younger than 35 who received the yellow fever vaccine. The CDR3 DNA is TGTGCCAGCAGTGACCTCGGGACACGATTAAATTCACCCCTCCACTTT. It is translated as CASSDLGTRLNSPLHF.